Shown below are 13 T cell receptor beta chains from a single sample sequenced in a study of OX40 agonist ivuxolimab in advanced cancers. Assay used: immunoSEQ multiplex PCR; TCRdb lists only in-frame clones, some missing. The sample yields some 25,000 clones, 80% to 90% seen once. The material was CD4+ or CD8+ T cells sorted from blood, obtained in a trial of the OX40 agonist ivuxolimab. The receptors originated from an adult with an advanced solid tumor such as melanoma, head and neck, liver or kidney cancer.

Note on this clone: One end of the junction fails to match germline, which may point to a read error. At the DNA level, this CDR3 is encoded by other sequences in the same sample as well. This chain connects TRBV5-1 to TRBJ2-3; 7 positions match TRBD2. The CDR3 extends over 13 amino acids. Germline V gene sequence: CDR1 SGHRS, CDR2 YFSETQ. The CDR3 nucleotides are TGTGCCAGCGGGGTTAACGGGGTTAGCACGCAGTATTTT. Its protein is CASGVNGVSTQYF.

J is TRBJ1-2 and V is TRBV4-1; 9 bases agree with TRBD1. CDR3 length: 15 amino acids. CDR1 and CDR2 from the germline V gene are MGHRA and YSYEKL. Trimming at V came to 6 bases and at J to 8 bases, leaving 13 bases not matched to a gene. The DNA for the CDR3 is TGCGCCAGCAGGTTGCCGGGACAGGGTAGGAGAGGCTACACCTTC. Its protein is CASRLPGQGRRGYTF.

The CDR3 nucleotides read TGTGCCAGCAGCGTAGTAGGAATAGCCGCGGATACGCAGTATTTT. This gives the protein CASSVVGIAADTQYF. This chain joins TRBV9 and TRBJ2-3; D is unresolved. The CDR3 contains 15 residues. Per germline, CDR1 SGDLS and CDR2 YYNGEE. Trimming removed 0 bases at V and 6 bases at J, with 14 bases between.

The rearrangement uses TRBV2 and TRBJ2-3; the match to TRBD2 covers 7 bases. The junction had 15 bases not matched to a gene; V was cut back by 10 bases and J by 5 bases. The CDR3 contains 15 residues. Germline V CDR1 and CDR2: SNHLY, FYNNEI. The CDR3 reads CATDRVAGVQDTQYF. For the CDR3, the DNA is TGTGCCACCGATCGGGTAGCGGGTGTCCAAGATACGCAGTATTTT. The full variable domain, completed using reference TRBV2 and TRBJ2-3, is EPEVTQTPSHQVTQMGQEVILRCVPISNHLYFYWYRQILGQKVEFLVSFYNNEISEKSEIFDDQFSVERPDGSNFTLKIRSTKLEDSAMYFCATDRVAGVQDTQYFGPGTRLTVL.

On this clone itself: The identical CDR3 is also encoded by other nucleotide sequences in the sample. V usage is TRBV28 and J usage is TRBJ1-2, with TRBD1 matching over 9 bases. Looked up from germline, CDR1 is MDHEN and CDR2 is SYDVKM. Unmatched junction bases numbered 8, after V lost 6 bases and J lost 6 bases. This CDR3 region has 14 residues. The CDR3 nucleotides read TGTGCCAGCAGCCGCGGACAGGGGAGGGATGGCTACACCTTC. Its translation is CASSRGQGRDGYTF.

V and J are TRBV5-1 and TRBJ2-2; TRBD2 aligns across 14 bases. The V segment lost 4 bases and the J segment 2 bases; nucleotides outside the gene matches: 4. Germline values: CDR1 SGHRS, CDR2 YFSETQ. CDR3 size: 17 residues. CDR3 in DNA: TGCGCCAGCAGCACGGGACTAGCGGGAGCTAACACCGGGGAGCTGTTTTTT. This encodes CASSTGLAGANTGELFF.

CDR3 protein: CSVRDRGSYNEQFF. CDR3 DNA sequence: TGCAGCGTCAGAGACAGGGGGAGCTACAATGAGCAGTTCTTC. V usage is TRBV29-1 and J usage is TRBJ2-1; 9 bases line up with TRBD1. This CDR3 contains 14 residues. The germline V gene has CDR1 SQVTM and CDR2 ANQGSEA. J lost 3 bases, V lost 6 bases, and 6 bases had no gene match.

V is TRBV11-2 and J is TRBJ2-7, with 7 bases fitting TRBD1. The V segment lost 2 bases and the J segment 3 bases; nucleotides outside the gene matches: 7. The CDR3 has 15 residues. The germline CDR1 and CDR2 sequences are SGHAT and FQNNGV. CDR3 region: CASSLRQGVIYEQYF. In DNA, the CDR3 is TGTGCCAGCAGCTTAAGGCAGGGGGTGATCTACGAGCAGTACTTC.

This clone was seen just once. This sample includes further DNA sequences coding for the same CDR3. DNA of the CDR3: TGTGCCAGCAGTTTTTTCAGGGGGCGCGGGGGCACTGAAGCTTTCTTT. This sequence encodes CASSFFRGRGGTEAFF. The rearrangement links TRBV28 to TRBJ1-1; 8 bases are shared with TRBD1. Germline CDR1 MDHEN, CDR2 SYDVKM. This CDR3 has 16 amino acids. V gave up 3 bases and J gave up 4 bases; unmatched junction bases: 10.

The chain uses TRBV18 and TRBJ1-2; D possibly corresponds to TRBD1 (6 bases). In germline, CDR1 is KGHSH, CDR2 LQKENI. Between the trimmed V and J ends, which lost 6 bases and 4 bases, there was a span of 12 bases. This CDR3 region has 13 residues. The CDR3 sequence: CASSPLDSYGYTF. CDR3 DNA: TGTGCCAGCTCCCCCCTGGACAGCTATGGCTACACCTTC.

V and J are TRBV30 and TRBJ2-1; the D gene is possibly TRBD1 (5 bases). The CDR3 extends over 13 amino acids. Germline CDR1 and CDR2: GTSNPN and SVGIG (reference sequence). V lost 8 bases, J lost 0 bases, and 11 bases lay in between. Written as DNA, the CDR3 is TGTGCCGCAGGCAGGGCCTCCTACAATGAGCAGTTCTTC. Translation: CAAGRASYNEQFF.

The chain couples TRBV9 to TRBJ1-4; possibly TRBD1 for D (5 bases). The CDR3 loop spans 15 amino acids. Germline V gene data show CDR1 as SGDLS and CDR2 as YYNGEE. V was shortened by 0 bases and J by 8 bases, with 14 bases between the two germline ends. This CDR3 reads CASSVGTDWGEKLFF. The CDR3 DNA reads as TGTGCCAGCAGCGTAGGAACAGACTGGGGGGAAAAACTGTTTTTT.

The chain links TRBV2 to TRBJ2-5; possibly TRBD1 for D (6 bases). The CDR3 totals 14 residues. With 4 bases removed from V and 5 bases from J, the gap between germline ends came to 14 bases. Germline V gives CDR1 SNHLY, CDR2 FYNNEI. The CDR3: CASSVLGARETQYF. CDR3 DNA sequence: TGTGCCAGCAGTGTTTTGGGGGCGAGGGAGACCCAGTACTTC.